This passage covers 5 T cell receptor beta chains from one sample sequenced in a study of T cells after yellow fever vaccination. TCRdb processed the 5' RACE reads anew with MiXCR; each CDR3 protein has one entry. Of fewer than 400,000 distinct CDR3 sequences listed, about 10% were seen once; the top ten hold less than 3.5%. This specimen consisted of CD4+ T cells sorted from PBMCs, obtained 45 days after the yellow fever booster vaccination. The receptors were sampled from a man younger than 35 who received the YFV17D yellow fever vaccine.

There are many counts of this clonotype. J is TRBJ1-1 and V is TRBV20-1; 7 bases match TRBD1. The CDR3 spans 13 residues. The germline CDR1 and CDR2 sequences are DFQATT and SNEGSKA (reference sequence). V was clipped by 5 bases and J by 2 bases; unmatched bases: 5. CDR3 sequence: CSAWGQTNTEAFF. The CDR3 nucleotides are TGCAGTGCTTGGGGACAGACCAACACTGAAGCTTTCTTT.

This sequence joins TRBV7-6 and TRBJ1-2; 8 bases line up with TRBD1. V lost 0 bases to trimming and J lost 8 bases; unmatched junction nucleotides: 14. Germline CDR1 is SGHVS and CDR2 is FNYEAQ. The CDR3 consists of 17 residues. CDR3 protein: CASSLALGAGGSDGYTF. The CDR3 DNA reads TGTGCCAGCAGCTTAGCCCTGGGGGCAGGGGGCTCGGACGGCTACACCTTC.

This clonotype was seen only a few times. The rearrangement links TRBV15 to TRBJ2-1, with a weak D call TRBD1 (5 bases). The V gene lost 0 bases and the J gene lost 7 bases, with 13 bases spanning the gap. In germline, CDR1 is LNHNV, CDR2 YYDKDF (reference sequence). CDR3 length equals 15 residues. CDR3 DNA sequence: TGTGCCACCAGCAGAGATGCAGGGTTGGAGAATGAGCAGTTCTTC. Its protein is CATSRDAGLENEQFF.

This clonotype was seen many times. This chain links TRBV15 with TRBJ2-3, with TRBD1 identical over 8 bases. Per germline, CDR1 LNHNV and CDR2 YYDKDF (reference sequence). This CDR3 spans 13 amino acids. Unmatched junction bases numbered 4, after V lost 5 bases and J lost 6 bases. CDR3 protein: CATSLDRGDTQYF. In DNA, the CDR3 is TGTGCCACCAGCTTAGACAGGGGCGATACGCAGTATTTT.

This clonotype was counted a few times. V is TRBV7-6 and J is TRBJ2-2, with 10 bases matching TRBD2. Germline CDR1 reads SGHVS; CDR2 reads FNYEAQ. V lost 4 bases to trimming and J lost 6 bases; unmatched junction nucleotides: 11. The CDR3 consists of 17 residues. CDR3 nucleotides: TGTGCCAGCAGCTCCAATCCCGGGACTAGCGCCCCCGGGGAGCTGTTTTTT. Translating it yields CASSSNPGTSAPGELFF.